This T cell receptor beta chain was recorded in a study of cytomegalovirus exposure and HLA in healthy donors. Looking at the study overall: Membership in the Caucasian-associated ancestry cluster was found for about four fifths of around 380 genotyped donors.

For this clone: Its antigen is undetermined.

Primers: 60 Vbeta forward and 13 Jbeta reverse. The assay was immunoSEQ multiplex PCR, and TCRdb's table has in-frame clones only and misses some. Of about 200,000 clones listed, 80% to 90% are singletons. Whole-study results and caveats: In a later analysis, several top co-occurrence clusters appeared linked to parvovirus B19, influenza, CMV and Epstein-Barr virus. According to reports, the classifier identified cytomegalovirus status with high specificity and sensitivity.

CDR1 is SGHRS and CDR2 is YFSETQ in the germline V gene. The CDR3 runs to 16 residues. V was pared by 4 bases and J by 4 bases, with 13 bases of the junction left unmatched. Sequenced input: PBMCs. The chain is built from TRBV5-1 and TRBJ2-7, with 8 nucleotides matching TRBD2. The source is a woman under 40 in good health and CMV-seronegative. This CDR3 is CASSLRGAGGGYEQYF. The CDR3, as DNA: TGCGCCAGCAGCCTCCGGGGGGCGGGAGGTGGGTACGAGCAGTACTTC.